Listed here is a single T cell receptor beta chain. Its target is not known. The time point is: pretreatment peripheral blood. Here immunoSEQ multiplex PCR was the method, and the copy in TCRdb shows in-frame clones only, minus some. Here the sample spans roughly 130,000 clones, roughly 80% being singletons. The data stem from a study of PD-L1 blockade in urothelial cancer. Background on the study: Blood underwent analysis 3 weeks (second dose) and 6 weeks after treatment began.

Study outcomes and limitations: Durable-benefit cases showed more tumor-associated blood clone expansion at 3 weeks.

The CDR3 has 14 amino acids. CDR1 is MDHEN and CDR2 is SYDVKM in the germline V gene. V was clipped by 5 bases and J by 6 bases, with 14 bases between them. The sequencing used PBMCs, collected around atezolizumab (anti-PD-L1) treatment. The chain has TRBV28 and TRBJ1-5; D unresolved. This clonotype was sampled from a man aged 45-65 years with urothelial cancer. CDR3 amino acids: CASSLSRSSQPQHF. The CDR3 nucleotides read TGTGCCAGCAGTCTCTCTCGGTCAAGTCAGCCCCAGCATTTT.